The entry that follows covers one T cell receptor (beta chain) sequence. Its antigen is still unknown. The CDR3 runs to 14 residues. V was clipped by 5 bases and J by 8 bases, with 13 bases between them. Germline CDR1 reads MDHEN; CDR2 reads SYDVKM. At the Johns Hopkins FTIC core, DNA taken from cultured CD4+ T cells was sequenced by way of the Oncomine TCR Beta short-read assay. TCRdb itself ran the PCR reads through MiXCR, one entry per CDR3 protein. The data show fewer than 15,000 distinct CDR3 sequences, with under 55% seen just once and around 7.8% held by the top ten. The data originate from a study of vaccination and CD4 T cells after COVID-19. On the study more broadly: Researchers treated cells with overlapping spike peptides taken from SARS-CoV-2, HCoV-NL63, HCoV-OC43 and HCoV-229E. Regarding the study as a whole: Spike mono-reactivity held for 304 of 307 vaccine-specific clones in convalescent patients.

Noted treatment: roughly 10-day PBMC culture with coronavirus spike peptide pools or control peptides (ViraFEST assay). The chain is built from TRBV28 and TRBJ1-6; a weak D match, TRBD1 (5 bases). The sequences come from CD4+ T cells from blood, cultured in vitro, collected after SARS-CoV-2 vaccination. The clonotype originates from a human donor who had recovered from COVID-19. This CDR3 is CASSPERGDSPLHF. CDR3 nucleotides: TGTGCCAGCAGTCCAGAGAGGGGTGATTCACCCCTCCACTTT.